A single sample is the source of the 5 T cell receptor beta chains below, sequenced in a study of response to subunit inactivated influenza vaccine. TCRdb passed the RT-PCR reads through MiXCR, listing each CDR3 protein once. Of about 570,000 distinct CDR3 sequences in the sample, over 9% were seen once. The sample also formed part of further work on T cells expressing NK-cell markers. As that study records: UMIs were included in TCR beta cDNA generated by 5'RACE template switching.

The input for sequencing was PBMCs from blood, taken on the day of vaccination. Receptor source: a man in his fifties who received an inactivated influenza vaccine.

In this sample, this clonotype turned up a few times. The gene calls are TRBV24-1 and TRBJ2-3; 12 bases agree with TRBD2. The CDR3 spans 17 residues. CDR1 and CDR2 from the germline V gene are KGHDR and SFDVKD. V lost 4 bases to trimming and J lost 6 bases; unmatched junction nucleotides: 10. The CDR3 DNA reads TGTGCCACCAGTGACCCGAACACTAGCGGGAGGCTCGATACGCAGTATTTT. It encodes CATSDPNTSGRLDTQYF.

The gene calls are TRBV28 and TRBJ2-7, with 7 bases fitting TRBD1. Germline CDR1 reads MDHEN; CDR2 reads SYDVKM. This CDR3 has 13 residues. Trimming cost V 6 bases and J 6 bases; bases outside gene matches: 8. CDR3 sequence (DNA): TGTGCCAGCAGACTACAGGGGATCGGCGAGCAGTACTTC. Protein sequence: CASRLQGIGEQYF.

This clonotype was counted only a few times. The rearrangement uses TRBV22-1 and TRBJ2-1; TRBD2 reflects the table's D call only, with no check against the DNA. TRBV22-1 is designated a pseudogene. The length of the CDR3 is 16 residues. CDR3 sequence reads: CPGSGNGTSGINEQFF. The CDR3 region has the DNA TGTCCTGGGAGCGGAAACGGGACTAGCGGGATCAATGAGCAGTTCTTC.

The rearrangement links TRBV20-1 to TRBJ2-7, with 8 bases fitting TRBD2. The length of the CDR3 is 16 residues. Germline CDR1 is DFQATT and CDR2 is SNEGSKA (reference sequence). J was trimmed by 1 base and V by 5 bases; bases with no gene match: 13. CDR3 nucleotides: TGCAGTGCTGGCGCTAGGCGGGTAGCGGGATCCTACGAGCAGTACTTC. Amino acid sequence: CSAGARRVAGSYEQYF.

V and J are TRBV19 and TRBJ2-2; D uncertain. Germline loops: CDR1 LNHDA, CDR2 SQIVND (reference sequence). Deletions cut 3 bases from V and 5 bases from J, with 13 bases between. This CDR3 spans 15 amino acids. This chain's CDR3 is CASSIEYGGTGELFF. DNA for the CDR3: TGTGCCAGTAGTATCGAATACGGCGGAACCGGGGAGCTGTTTTTT.